The 28 T cell receptor beta chains in this list originate from one sample, sequenced in a study of multiple sclerosis patients with progressive multifocal leukoencephalopathy. The method was immunoSEQ multiplex PCR; TCRdb's version includes in-frame clones alone and lacks a portion of them. The table shows approximately 27,000 clones, with around 85% occurring only once. The time point denotes: time of PML onset. The sample in question was PBMCs, obtained from a patient treated with natalizumab. Receptor source: a woman aged 30 to 39 with progressive multifocal leukoencephalopathy.

This clone has just a few counts. V is TRBV5-1 and J is TRBJ1-3; D is unclear. The CDR3 totals 16 residues. V was clipped by 4 bases and J by 0 bases, with 14 bases between them. Germline loops: CDR1 SGHRS, CDR2 YFSETQ. CDR3 region: CASSPATGNSGNTIYF. The CDR3 DNA sequence: TGCGCCAGCAGCCCTGCAACGGGGAACTCTGGAAACACCATATATTTT.

The chain recombines TRBV11-2 with TRBJ2-2; maybe TRBD2 (7 bases). Trimming removed 7 bases at V and 2 bases at J, with 20 bases between. The germline gives CDR1 SGHAT, CDR2 FQNNGV. The length of the CDR3 is 17 residues. Here the CDR3 reads CASTKRGGGTNTGELFF. The DNA of the CDR3 is TGTGCCAGCACCAAACGGGGCGGGGGCACCAACACCGGGGAGCTGTTTTTT.

This chain joins TRBV19 and TRBJ2-1, with D tentatively TRBD2 (6 bases). Germline V CDR1 and CDR2: LNHDA, SQIVND (reference sequence). CDR3 length: 14 amino acids. Trimming took off 8 bases at V and 0 bases at J, with 11 bases between the two ends. This CDR3 reads CASSRGSSYNEQFF. The DNA for the CDR3 is TGTGCCAGTTCACGGGGGAGCTCCTACAATGAGCAGTTCTTC. The whole variable domain, remainder taken from reference TRBV19 and TRBJ2-1, is DGGITQSPKYLFRKEGQNVTLSCEQNLNHDAMYWYRQDPGQGLRLIYYSQIVNDFQKGDIAEGYSVSREKKESFPLTVTSAQKNPTAFYLCASSRGSSYNEQFFGPGTRLTVL.

The rearrangement joins TRBV5-4 to TRBJ1-1, with 9 bases matching TRBD1. The CDR3 covers 15 residues. Germline CDR1 is SGHNT and CDR2 is YYREEE (reference sequence). The V gene end was trimmed by 3 bases and the J gene end by 5 bases; junction bases not matched to a gene: 8. CDR3 nucleotide sequence: TGTGCCAGCAGCTGGGAACAGGGGGCTAGGACTGAAGCTTTCTTT. Residues: CASSWEQGARTEAFF.

Here the CDR3 DNA reads TGTGCCAGTAGTATAATCCCCCCCGGGGCCATCGTGGGTACGCAGTATTTT. Protein sequence: CASSIIPPGAIVGTQYF. The chain uses TRBV19 and TRBJ2-3, with D perhaps given as TRBD1 or TRBD2 (5 bases each). Germline CDR1 LNHDA, CDR2 SQIVND (reference sequence). The V gene lost 2 bases and the J gene lost 8 bases, with 23 bases spanning the gap. The CDR3 totals 17 residues.

V usage is TRBV2 and J usage is TRBJ2-3; the D gene is possibly TRBD2 (6 bases). This CDR3 region has 12 residues. Germline values: CDR1 SNHLY, CDR2 FYNNEI. Trimming stripped 0 bases from V and 8 bases from J, with 6 bases between. CDR3 region: CASSEAGGTQYF. The CDR3 region has the DNA TGTGCCAGCAGTGAAGCCGGGGGTACGCAGTATTTT. The full variable domain, in which reference TRBV2 and TRBJ2-3 provide the parts outside the CDR3, is EPEVTQTPSHQVTQMGQEVILRCVPISNHLYFYWYRQILGQKVEFLVSFYNNEISEKSEIFDDQFSVERPDGSNFTLKIRSTKLEDSAMYFCASSEAGGTQYFGPGTRLTVL.

The genes are TRBV9 and TRBJ1-2; D is perhaps TRBD1 (5 bases). The V end lost 0 bases, the J end lost 5 bases, and 14 bases lay between the germline ends. CDR1 and CDR2 (germline): SGDLS, YYNGEE. This CDR3 region has 15 residues. CDR3 sequence reads: CASSVDPGLKYGYTF. As DNA, the CDR3 is TGTGCCAGCAGCGTAGACCCAGGGTTAAAGTATGGCTACACCTTC.

The CDR3 reads CASTWGLAGGGGSTDTQYF. The CDR3 bases are TGCGCCAGCACCTGGGGACTAGCGGGAGGAGGGGGCAGCACAGATACGCAGTATTTT. The chain is built from TRBV5-1 and TRBJ2-3; TRBD2 aligns across 15 bases. This CDR3 has 19 amino acids. Germline lookup yields CDR1 SGHRS and CDR2 YFSETQ. The V and J ends lost 6 bases and 0 bases, in that order; junction bases with no gene match: 11. Supplemented by reference TRBV5-1 and TRBJ2-3, the full variable domain reads KAGVTQTPRYLIKTRGQQVTLSCSPISGHRSVSWYQQTPGQGLQFLFEYFSETQRNKGNFPGRFSGRQFSNSRSEMNVSTLELGDSALYLCASTWGLAGGGGSTDTQYFGPGTRLTVL.

This clone was seen only once. The rearrangement uses TRBV6-5 and TRBJ1-2; TRBD1 matches at 8 bases. CDR1 is MNHEY, CDR2 SVGAGI, per germline. The V gene end was trimmed by 6 bases and the J gene end by 3 bases; junction bases not matched to a gene: 3. The CDR3 is made up of 13 amino acids. CDR3 DNA: TGTGCCAGCAGGATGACAGGGGACTATGGCTACACCTTC. Translating it yields CASRMTGDYGYTF.

This rearrangement joins TRBV28 to TRBJ1-1, with D possibly TRBD1 on 6 matching bases. CDR1 is MDHEN and CDR2 is SYDVKM in the germline V gene. The CDR3 loop spans 13 amino acids. With 6 bases removed from V and 1 base from J, the gap between germline ends came to 9 bases. The CDR3 DNA reads TGTGCCAGCAGAACAGGGCCGAACACTGAAGCTTTCTTT. Translating gives CASRTGPNTEAFF. The whole variable domain, filled in from reference TRBV28 and TRBJ1-1, reads DVKVTQSSRYLVKRTGEKVFLECVQDMDHENMFWYRQDPGLGLRLIYFSYDVKMKEKGDIPEGYSVSREKKERFSLILESASTNQTSMYLCASRTGPNTEAFFGQGTRLTVV.

V is TRBV7-8 and J is TRBJ1-2; 10 bases are a match to TRBD1. The ends lost 5 bases at V and 5 bases at J; junction bases unmatched: 5. The germline V gene has CDR1 SGHVS and CDR2 FQNEAQ. This CDR3 has 14 residues. CDR3 DNA sequence: TGTGCCAGCAGCCTCAGACAGGGGGCGTATGGCTACACCTTC. It translates to CASSLRQGAYGYTF.

The chain combines TRBV6-5 with TRBJ1-6, with TRBD1 matching 9 bases. The CDR3 sequence is 15 residues long. CDR1 is MNHEY and CDR2 is SVGAGI in the germline V gene. The V segment lost 7 bases and the J segment 5 bases; nucleotides outside the gene matches: 6. This CDR3 is CASNPDRGDNSPLHF. The CDR3 DNA reads as TGTGCCAGCAACCCCGACAGGGGGGATAATTCACCCCTCCACTTT.

V gene TRBV19 combines with J gene TRBJ2-1; 7 positions agree with TRBD2. CDR1 and CDR2 from the germline V gene are LNHDA and SQIVND (reference sequence). This CDR3 region has 14 residues. V lost 5 bases to trimming and J lost 7 bases; unmatched junction nucleotides: 8. This chain's CDR3 is CASSWGEGLNEQFF. The CDR3 DNA follows: TGTGCCAGTAGTTGGGGGGAGGGCCTGAATGAGCAGTTCTTC.

This rearrangement joins TRBV7-9 to TRBJ1-1; D unresolved. Trimming cost V 1 base and J 4 bases, with 10 bases left between them. Looked up from germline, CDR1 is SEHNR and CDR2 is FQNEAQ (reference sequence). The CDR3 runs to 14 residues. The CDR3 sequence: CASSLVKGITEAFF. For the CDR3, the DNA is TGTGCCAGCAGCTTAGTTAAGGGCATCACTGAAGCTTTCTTT.

On this clone: An end of the junction differs from the germline gene, which may be a read error. The gene calls are TRBV7-7 and TRBJ2-5; D is unresolved. CDR1 is SSHAT and CDR2 is FNYEAQ in the germline V gene (reference sequence). The CDR3 is made up of 15 amino acids. The CDR3 nucleotides read TGTGCTAGCAGTTTCGGACCAGGCCCTCAAGAGACCCAGTACTTC. Translated: CASSFGPGPQETQYF.

V gene TRBV10-3 combines with J gene TRBJ2-1; TRBD2 aligns across 13 bases. Germline-derived CDR1 and CDR2 are ENHRY and SYGVKD. This CDR3 has 16 amino acids. After removal of 3 bases from V and 9 bases from J, the junction contained 8 bases not matched to a gene. This CDR3 is CAISELAGGPLVEQFF. The CDR3 nucleotides are TGTGCCATCAGTGAACTAGCGGGGGGGCCGCTTGTTGAGCAGTTCTTC.

The rearrangement joins TRBV2 to TRBJ2-7, with D possibly being TRBD2 (6 bases). The CDR3 is 12 amino acids. V dropped 6 bases and J dropped 5 bases, with 11 bases sitting between them. The germline CDR1 and CDR2 sequences are SNHLY and FYNNEI. The DNA of the CDR3 is TGTGCCAGCAGCGGGGGATCCCACGAGCAGTACTTC. It is translated as CASSGGSHEQYF.

This clone was counted a few times. The chain uses TRBV21-1 and TRBJ1-1. TRBV21-1 is a documented pseudogene. This CDR3 has 14 residues. The CDR3 spells CASSRSQLDTEAFF. The CDR3 coding sequence is TGTGCCAGCAGCAGGAGCCAGCTAGACACTGAAGCTTTCTTT.

In its sample, this clone was seen once. This chain connects TRBV28 to TRBJ2-5, with 8 nucleotides matching TRBD1. J gave up 1 base and V 3 bases, and 7 bases lay outside the gene matches. Per germline, CDR1 MDHEN and CDR2 SYDVKM. The CDR3 covers 16 residues. CDR3: CASSFHQGAGQETQYF. The CDR3 nucleotides are TGTGCCAGCAGTTTTCATCAGGGGGCGGGCCAAGAGACCCAGTACTTC.

J is TRBJ2-5 and V is TRBV6-6; D unclear. V lost 2 bases, J lost 3 bases, and 7 bases lay in between. The CDR3 spans 13 residues. Germline lookup yields CDR1 MNHNY and CDR2 SVGAGI (reference sequence). CDR3 protein: CASSYQKKETQYF. The CDR3 DNA follows: TGTGCCAGCAGTTACCAGAAAAAAGAGACCCAGTACTTC.

V usage is TRBV25-1 and J usage is TRBJ1-1; 10 nucleotides line up with TRBD1. Germline trimming cut 6 bases from V and 3 bases from J; bases unmatched to any gene: 7. From germline, CDR1 is MGHDK and CDR2 SYGVNS. The CDR3 spans 15 residues. This CDR3 reads CASSLTGQGDTEAFF. As DNA, the CDR3 is TGTGCCAGCAGCCTAACAGGACAGGGGGACACTGAAGCTTTCTTT.

This rearrangement joins TRBV18 to TRBJ1-5; D uncertain. The CDR3 runs 14 residues. V lost 2 bases, J lost 0 bases, and 5 bases lay in between. Germline lookup yields CDR1 KGHSH and CDR2 LQKENI. Written as DNA, the CDR3 is TGTGCCAGCTCACCAGGGAATAGCAATCAGCCCCAGCATTTT. It translates to CASSPGNSNQPQHF.

The CDR3, as DNA: TGTGCCAGCATCCCGACCCGGAACTATGGCTACACCTTC. Encoded protein: CASIPTRNYGYTF. The chain carries TRBV6-5 and TRBJ1-2; D not certain. This CDR3 region has 13 residues. CDR1 is MNHEY, CDR2 SVGAGI, per germline. Trimming took 7 bases from V and 2 from J, leaving 11 bases between them.

The chain uses TRBV6-6 and TRBJ2-7; D may correspond to TRBD1 or TRBD2 (7 bases each). The CDR3 runs to 15 residues. The V gene's germline CDR1 is MNHNY and CDR2 SVGAGI (reference sequence). Trimming removed 5 bases from V and 2 bases from J, with 16 bases in between. CDR3 bases: TGTGCCAGCAGTCTGGGGGGGACAGCAACCTACGAGCAGTACTTC. Amino acids: CASSLGGTATYEQYF.

The gene calls are TRBV7-8 and TRBJ1-2; D is ambiguous. CDR1 and CDR2 (germline): SGHVS, FQNEAQ. The V end lost 1 base, the J end lost 5 bases, and 11 bases lay between the germline ends. CDR3 length: 14 amino acids. This CDR3 reads CASSLGGEGYGYTF. The DNA for the CDR3 is TGTGCCAGCAGCTTAGGCGGGGAAGGGTATGGCTACACCTTC.

In regard to this clone: Sequence at one end of the junction differs from germline and may be a read error. Different DNA sequences within this sample yield the same CDR3. The chain carries TRBV7-3 and TRBJ2-3, with 10 positions matching TRBD2. Germline CDR1 and CDR2: SGHTA and FQGTGA. The length of the CDR3 is 16 residues. This chain's CDR3 is CASSRTSGSSTDTQYF. The CDR3, as DNA: TGTGCTAGCAGCCGGACTAGCGGCTCTAGCACAGATACGCAGTATTTT. Complete variable domain (other parts from reference TRBV7-3 and TRBJ2-3): GAGVSQTPSNKVTEKGKYVELRCDPISGHTALYWYRQSLGQGPEFLIYFQGTGAADDSGLPNDRFFAVRPEGSVSTLKIQRTERGDSAVYLCASSRTSGSSTDTQYFGPGTRLTVL.

The genes are TRBV7-9 and TRBJ1-4; 8 bases are a match to TRBD1. The CDR3 sequence is 14 residues long. CDR1 SEHNR and CDR2 FQNEAQ come from the germline V gene (reference sequence). The V gene end was trimmed by 3 bases and the J gene end by 6 bases; junction bases not matched to a gene: 3. As DNA, the CDR3 is TGTGCCAGCAGCTTCGGCAGGGGGCATGAAAAACTGTTTTTT. Translating it yields CASSFGRGHEKLFF.

The V gene is TRBV19, the J gene TRBJ1-1; D perhaps matches TRBD1 (5 bases). The V gene lost 3 bases and the J gene lost 4 bases, with 15 bases spanning the gap. Germline CDR1 is LNHDA and CDR2 is SQIVND (reference sequence). CDR3 size: 15 residues. CDR3 loop: CASSIRTSGATEAFF. The DNA for the CDR3 is TGTGCCAGTAGTATCAGAACCTCCGGGGCCACTGAAGCTTTCTTT.